The entry that follows covers one T cell receptor (beta chain) sequence. Its antigen is still unknown. The sample comes from a study of blood T cells in healthy people across ages. The length of the CDR3 is 13 residues. V lost 7 bases to trimming and J lost 1 base, with 10 bases between them. The germline CDR1 and CDR2 sequences are SNHLY and FYNNEI. Whole-study findings and limits: Diversity estimated from one million T cells was considered an underestimate. Age brought a roughly linear fall in TCR beta diversity measured per million T cells.

With a J-beta primer mix and a sample-barcoded 5' primer, a second PCR ran about 6 to 11 cycles. TCRdb fed the 5' RACE reads into MiXCR, producing one record per CDR3 protein. The sample holds fewer than 2,000,000 distinct CDR3 sequences, roughly a third seen once. The chain combines TRBV2 with TRBJ1-1; D is ambiguous. The receptor's source is a woman in her twenties or thirties in good health. The sample was blood. CDR3 amino acids: CASNVAPNTEAFF. CDR3 nucleotides: TGTGCCAGCAATGTGGCTCCGAACACTGAAGCTTTCTTT.